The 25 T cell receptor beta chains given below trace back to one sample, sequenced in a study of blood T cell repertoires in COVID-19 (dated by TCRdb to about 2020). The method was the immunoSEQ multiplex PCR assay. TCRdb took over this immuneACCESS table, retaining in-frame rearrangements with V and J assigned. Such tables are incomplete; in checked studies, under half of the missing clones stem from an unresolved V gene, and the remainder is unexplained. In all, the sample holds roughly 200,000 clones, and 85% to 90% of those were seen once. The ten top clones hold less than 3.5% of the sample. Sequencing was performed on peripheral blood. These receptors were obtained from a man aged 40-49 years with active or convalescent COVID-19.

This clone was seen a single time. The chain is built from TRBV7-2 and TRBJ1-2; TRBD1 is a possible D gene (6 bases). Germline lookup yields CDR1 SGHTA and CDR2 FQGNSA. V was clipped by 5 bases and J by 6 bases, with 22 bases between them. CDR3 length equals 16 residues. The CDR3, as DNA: TGTGCCAGCAGCGGACTTATACATCGGGACATCGATGGCTACACCTTC. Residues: CASSGLIHRDIDGYTF.

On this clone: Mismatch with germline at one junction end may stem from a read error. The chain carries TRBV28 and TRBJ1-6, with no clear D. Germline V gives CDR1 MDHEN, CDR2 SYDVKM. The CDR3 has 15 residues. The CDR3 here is CASRLYRDYNSPLHF. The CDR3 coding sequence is TGTGCCAGCAGGTTATACAGAGATTATAATTCACCCCTCCACTTT.

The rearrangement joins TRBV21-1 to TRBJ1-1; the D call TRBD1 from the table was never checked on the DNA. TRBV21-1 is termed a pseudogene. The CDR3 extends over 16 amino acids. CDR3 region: CASSAWDRRMNTEAFF. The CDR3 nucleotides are TGTGCCAGCAGCGCATGGGACAGGAGGATGAACACTGAAGCTTTCTTT.

CDR3 coding DNA: TGTGCCAGCAGCCAAGGGGACAGGGCACAGCCCCAGCATTTT. It encodes CASSQGDRAQPQHF. V usage is TRBV3-1 (or the pseudogene TRBV3-2) and J usage is TRBJ1-5, with 9 nucleotides matching TRBD1. The CDR3 is 14 amino acids. Germline-derived CDR1 and CDR2 are LGHDT and YNNKEL (reference sequence). V lost 1 base and J lost 7; bases outside the gene matches: 2.

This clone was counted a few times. As DNA, the CDR3 is TGTGCCAGCAGCTTAGTAGGGGGTAGCACCGGGGAGCTGTTTTTT. This translates into CASSLVGGSTGELFF. The J gene is TRBJ2-2, the V gene TRBV7-9; D is perhaps TRBD1 (6 bases). Germline CDR1 SEHNR, CDR2 FQNEAQ (reference sequence). Between the trimmed V and J ends, which lost 1 base and 4 bases, there was a span of 10 bases. CDR3 length: 15 residues.

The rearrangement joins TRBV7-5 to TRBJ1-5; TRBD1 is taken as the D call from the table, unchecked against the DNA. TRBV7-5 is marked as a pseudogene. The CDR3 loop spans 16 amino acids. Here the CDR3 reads CVRSSRTEYSNQPQHF. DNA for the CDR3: TGTGTCAGAAGCTCCCGGACAGAGTATAGCAATCAGCCCCAGCATTTT.

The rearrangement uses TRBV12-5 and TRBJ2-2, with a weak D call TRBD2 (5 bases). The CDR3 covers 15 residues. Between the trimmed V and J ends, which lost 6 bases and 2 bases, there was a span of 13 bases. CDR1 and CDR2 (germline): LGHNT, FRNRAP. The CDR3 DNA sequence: TGTGCTAGTGGGTTGACTACGGTAAACACCGGGGAGCTGTTTTTT. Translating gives CASGLTTVNTGELFF.

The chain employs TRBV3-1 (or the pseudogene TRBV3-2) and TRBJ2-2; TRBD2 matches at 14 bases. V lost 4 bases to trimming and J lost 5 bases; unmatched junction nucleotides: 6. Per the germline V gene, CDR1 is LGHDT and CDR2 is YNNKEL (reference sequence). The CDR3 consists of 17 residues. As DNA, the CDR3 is TGTGCCAGCAGCCGCGGGACTAGCGGGGGAGGGACCGGGGAGCTGTTTTTT. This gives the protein CASSRGTSGGGTGELFF.

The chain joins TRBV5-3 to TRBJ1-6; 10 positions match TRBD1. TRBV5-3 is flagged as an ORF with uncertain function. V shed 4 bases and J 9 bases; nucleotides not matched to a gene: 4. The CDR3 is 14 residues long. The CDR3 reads CARSVRDRGSPLHF. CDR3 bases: TGTGCCAGAAGCGTACGGGACAGGGGTTCACCCCTCCACTTT.

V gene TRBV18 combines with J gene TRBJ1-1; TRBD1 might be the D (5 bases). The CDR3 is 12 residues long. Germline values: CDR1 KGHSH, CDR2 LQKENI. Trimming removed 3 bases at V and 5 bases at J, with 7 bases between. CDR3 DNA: TGTGCCAGCTCACCCAAGGGGACTGAAGCTTTCTTT. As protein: CASSPKGTEAFF.

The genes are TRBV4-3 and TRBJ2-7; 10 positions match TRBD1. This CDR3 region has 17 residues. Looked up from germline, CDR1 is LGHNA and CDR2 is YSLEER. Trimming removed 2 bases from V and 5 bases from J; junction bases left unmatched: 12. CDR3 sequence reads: CASSQMGPGTGVHEQYF. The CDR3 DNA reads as TGCGCCAGCAGCCAAATGGGCCCCGGGACAGGGGTCCACGAGCAGTACTTC.

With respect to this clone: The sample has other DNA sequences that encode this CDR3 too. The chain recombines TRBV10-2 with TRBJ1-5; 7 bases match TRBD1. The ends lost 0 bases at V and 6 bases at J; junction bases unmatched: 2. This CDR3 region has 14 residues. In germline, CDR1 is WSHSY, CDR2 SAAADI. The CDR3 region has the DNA TGCGCCAGCAGTGAGTCGACAGGGAGTCAGCCCCAGCATTTT. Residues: CASSESTGSQPQHF.

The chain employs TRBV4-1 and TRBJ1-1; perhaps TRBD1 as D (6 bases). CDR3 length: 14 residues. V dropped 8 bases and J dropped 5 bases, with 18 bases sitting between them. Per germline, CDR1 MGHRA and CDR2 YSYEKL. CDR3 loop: CASRKTGIGTEAFF. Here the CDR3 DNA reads TGCGCCAGCCGAAAAACAGGGATAGGGACTGAAGCTTTCTTT.

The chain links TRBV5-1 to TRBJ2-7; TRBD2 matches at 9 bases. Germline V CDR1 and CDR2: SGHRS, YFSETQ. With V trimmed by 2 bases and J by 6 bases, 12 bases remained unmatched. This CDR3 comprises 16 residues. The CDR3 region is CASSFGQRTSVGEQYF. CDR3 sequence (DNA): TGCGCCAGCAGCTTTGGCCAGAGGACTAGCGTCGGCGAGCAGTACTTC.

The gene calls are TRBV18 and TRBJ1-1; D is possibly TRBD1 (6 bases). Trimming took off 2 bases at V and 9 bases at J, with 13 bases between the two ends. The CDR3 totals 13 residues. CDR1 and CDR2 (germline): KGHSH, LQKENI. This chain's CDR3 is CASSPIKGDKAFF. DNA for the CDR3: TGTGCCAGCTCACCAATAAAAGGGGACAAAGCTTTCTTT. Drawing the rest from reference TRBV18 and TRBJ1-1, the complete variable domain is NAGVMQNPRHLVRRRGQEARLRCSPMKGHSHVYWYRQLPEEGLKFMVYLQKENIIDESGMPKERFSAEFPKEGPSILRIQQVVRGDSAAYFCASSPIKGDKAFFGQGTRLTVV.

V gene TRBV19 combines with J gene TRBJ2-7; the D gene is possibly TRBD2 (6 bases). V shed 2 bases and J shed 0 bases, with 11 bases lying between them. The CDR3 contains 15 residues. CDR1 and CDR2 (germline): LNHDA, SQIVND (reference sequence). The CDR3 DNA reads TGTGCCAGTAGTATATCCGGGGGTCCCTCCTACGAGCAGTACTTC. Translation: CASSISGGPSYEQYF.

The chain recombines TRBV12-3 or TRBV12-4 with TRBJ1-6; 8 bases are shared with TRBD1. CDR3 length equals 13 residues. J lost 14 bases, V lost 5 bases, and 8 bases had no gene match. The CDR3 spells CASSHSQGETLHF. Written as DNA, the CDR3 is TGTGCCAGCAGTCATTCACAGGGGGAAACCCTCCACTTT.

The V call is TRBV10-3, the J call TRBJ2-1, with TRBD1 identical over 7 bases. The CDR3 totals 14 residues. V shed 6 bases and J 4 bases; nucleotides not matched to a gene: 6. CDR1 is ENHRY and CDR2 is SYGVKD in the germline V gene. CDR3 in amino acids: CAIRRDRSYNEQFF. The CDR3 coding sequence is TGTGCCATCAGGAGGGACAGAAGTTACAATGAGCAGTTCTTC.

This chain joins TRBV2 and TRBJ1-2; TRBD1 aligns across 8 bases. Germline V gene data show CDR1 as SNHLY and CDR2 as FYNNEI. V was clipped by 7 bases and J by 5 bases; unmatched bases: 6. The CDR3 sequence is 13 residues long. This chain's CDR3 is CASIPGQVYGYTF. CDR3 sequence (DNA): TGTGCCAGCATTCCGGGACAGGTATATGGCTACACCTTC.

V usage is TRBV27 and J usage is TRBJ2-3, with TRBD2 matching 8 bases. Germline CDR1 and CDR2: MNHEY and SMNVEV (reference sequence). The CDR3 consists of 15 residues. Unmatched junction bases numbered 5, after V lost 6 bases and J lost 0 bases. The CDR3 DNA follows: TGTGCCAGCAGATTACTAGCGGTGAGCACAGATACGCAGTATTTT. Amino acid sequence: CASRLLAVSTDTQYF.

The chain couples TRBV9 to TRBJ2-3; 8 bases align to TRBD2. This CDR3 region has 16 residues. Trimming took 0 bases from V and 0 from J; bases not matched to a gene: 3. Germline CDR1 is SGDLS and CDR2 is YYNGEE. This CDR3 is CASSVGQRGSTDTQYF. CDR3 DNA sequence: TGTGCCAGCAGCGTAGGTCAGCGGGGGAGCACAGATACGCAGTATTTT.

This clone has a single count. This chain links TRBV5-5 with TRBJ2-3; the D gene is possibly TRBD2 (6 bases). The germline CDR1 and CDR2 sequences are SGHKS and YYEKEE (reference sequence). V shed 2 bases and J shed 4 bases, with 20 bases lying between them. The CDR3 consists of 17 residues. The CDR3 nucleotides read TGTGCCAGCAGCTTCCGGGACCGGGGGTTGGGGTCAGATACGCAGTATTTT. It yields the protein CASSFRDRGLGSDTQYF.

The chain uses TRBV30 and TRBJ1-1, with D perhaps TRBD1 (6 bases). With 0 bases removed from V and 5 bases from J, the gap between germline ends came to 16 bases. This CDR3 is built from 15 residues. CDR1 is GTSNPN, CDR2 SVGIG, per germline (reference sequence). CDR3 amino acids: CAWSVGGRGRTEAFF. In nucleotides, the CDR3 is TGTGCCTGGAGTGTAGGTGGCAGGGGTAGGACTGAAGCTTTCTTT.

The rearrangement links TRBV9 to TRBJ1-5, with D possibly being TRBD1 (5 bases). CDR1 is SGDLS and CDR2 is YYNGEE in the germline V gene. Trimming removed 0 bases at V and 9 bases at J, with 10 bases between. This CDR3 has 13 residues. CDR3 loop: CASSVEGLGPQHF. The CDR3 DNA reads TGTGCCAGCAGCGTAGAGGGACTTGGGCCCCAGCATTTT.

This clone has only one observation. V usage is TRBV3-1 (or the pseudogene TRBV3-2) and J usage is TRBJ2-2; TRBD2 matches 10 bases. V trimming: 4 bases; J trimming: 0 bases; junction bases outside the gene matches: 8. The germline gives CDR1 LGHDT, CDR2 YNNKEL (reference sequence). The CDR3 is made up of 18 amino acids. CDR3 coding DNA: TGTGCCAGCAGCCGACCCGGACTAGCGGCTCCGAACACCGGGGAGCTGTTTTTT. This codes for CASSRPGLAAPNTGELFF.